The present T cell receptor beta chain was sequenced within a study of circulating and synovial CD4+ cells in juvenile arthritis. TCRdb's copy holds only in-frame clones and misses some; the assay was immunoSEQ multiplex PCR. There are around 30,000 clones in the sample; over 90% occur only once, and 0.6% to 0.8% lies in the top ten. Study-wide results and limits: Vbeta family usage analysis did not detect the pathogenic-like versus bulk difference. These blood cells shared more CDR3 sequences with synovium than bulk blood. Measured synovium overlap likely understates the true shared repertoire. CPL versus bulk CD4 samples: T cell genome counts differed by at least an order of magnitude.

Turning to this clone: Its antigen is not known.

The CDR3 loop spans 17 amino acids. The junction had 13 bases not matched to a gene; V was cut back by 6 bases and J by 2 bases. Germline V gene lookup returns CDR1 LNHNV and CDR2 YYDKDF (reference sequence). The TCR comes from a human donor with juvenile idiopathic arthritis. Sequenced: CD4+ T cells from blood. The rearrangement uses TRBV15 and TRBJ2-7, with TRBD1 identical over 10 bases. The CDR3 DNA sequence: TGTGCCACCAGTAGTAACTCCGGGACAGGGGTGACCTACGAGCAGTACTTC. This encodes CATSSNSGTGVTYEQYF.